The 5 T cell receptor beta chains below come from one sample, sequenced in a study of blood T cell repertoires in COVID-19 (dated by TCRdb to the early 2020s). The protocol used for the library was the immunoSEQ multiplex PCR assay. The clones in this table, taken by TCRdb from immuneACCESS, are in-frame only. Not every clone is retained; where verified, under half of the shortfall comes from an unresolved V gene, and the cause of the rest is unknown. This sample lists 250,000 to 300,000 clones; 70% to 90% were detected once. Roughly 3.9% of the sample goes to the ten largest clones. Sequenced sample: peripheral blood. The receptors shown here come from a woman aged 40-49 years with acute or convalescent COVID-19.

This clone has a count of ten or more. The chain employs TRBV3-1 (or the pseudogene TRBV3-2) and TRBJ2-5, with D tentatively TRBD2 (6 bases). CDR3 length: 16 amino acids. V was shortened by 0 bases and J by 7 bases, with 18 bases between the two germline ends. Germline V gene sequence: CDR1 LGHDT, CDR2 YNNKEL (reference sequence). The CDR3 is CASSQDLGGTVRTQYF. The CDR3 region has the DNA TGTGCCAGCAGCCAAGATCTGGGCGGGACCGTACGGACCCAGTACTTC.

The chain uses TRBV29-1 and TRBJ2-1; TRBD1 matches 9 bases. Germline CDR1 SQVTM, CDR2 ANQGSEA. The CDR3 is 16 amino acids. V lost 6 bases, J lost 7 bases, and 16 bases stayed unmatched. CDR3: CSVVGQGTLIKNEQFF. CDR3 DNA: TGCAGCGTCGTGGGACAGGGAACCCTCATTAAGAATGAGCAGTTCTTC.

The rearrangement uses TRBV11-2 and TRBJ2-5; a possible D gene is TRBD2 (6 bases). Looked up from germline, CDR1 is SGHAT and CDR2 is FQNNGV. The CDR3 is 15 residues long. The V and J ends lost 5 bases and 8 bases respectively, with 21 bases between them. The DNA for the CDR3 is TGTGCCAGCAGCACAGTCCCCGGGACTGGTAAAACCCAGTACTTC. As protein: CASSTVPGTGKTQYF.

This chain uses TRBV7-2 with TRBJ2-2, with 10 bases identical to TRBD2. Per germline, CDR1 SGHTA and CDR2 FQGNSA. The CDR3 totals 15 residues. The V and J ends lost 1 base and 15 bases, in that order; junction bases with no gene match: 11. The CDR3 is CASSLDLAGATMLFF. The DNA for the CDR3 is TGTGCCAGCAGCTTAGATCTAGCGGGGGCCACTATGTTGTTTTTT.

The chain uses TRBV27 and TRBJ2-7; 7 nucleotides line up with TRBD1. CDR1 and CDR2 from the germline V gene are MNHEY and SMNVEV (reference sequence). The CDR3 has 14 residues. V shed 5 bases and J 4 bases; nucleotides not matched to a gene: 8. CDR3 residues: CASSPTPTGYEQYV. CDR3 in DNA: TGTGCCAGCAGTCCCACCCCGACAGGGTACGAGCAGTACGTC.